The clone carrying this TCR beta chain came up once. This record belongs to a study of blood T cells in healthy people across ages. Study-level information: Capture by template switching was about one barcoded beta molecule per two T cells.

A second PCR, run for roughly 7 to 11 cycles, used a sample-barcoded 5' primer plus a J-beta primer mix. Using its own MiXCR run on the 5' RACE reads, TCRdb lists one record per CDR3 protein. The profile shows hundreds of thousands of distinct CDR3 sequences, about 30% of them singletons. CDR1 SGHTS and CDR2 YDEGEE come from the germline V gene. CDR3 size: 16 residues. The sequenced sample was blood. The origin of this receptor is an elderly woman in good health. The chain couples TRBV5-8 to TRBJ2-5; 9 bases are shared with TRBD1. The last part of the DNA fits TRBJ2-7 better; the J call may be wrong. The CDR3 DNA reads TGTGCCAGCAGCCTGGCAGGGACAGGGAAAAGACACGAGCAGTACTTC. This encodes CASSLAGTGKRHEQYF.